The 16 T cell receptor beta chains presented below share a single source sample, sequenced in a study of T-cell memory formation after mild COVID-19 (dated by TCRdb to about 2021). Library prep was done by 5' RACE. Sequencing took place on an Illumina NovaSeq 6000. Using fastp trimming at Q25 and MiXCR clonotype assembly, TCRdb reanalyzed the public sequencing data and kept in-frame beta chains. Each CDR3 protein appears once, grouped with its most common genes and DNA. This sample is represented by about 470,000 distinct CDR3 sequences; roughly 23% of them were singletons. The biggest ten clones account for approximately 13% of the sample. Material for sequencing was PBMCs or a T cell subset sorted from them (not recorded which). The source is an adult woman who had mild COVID-19 (a few samples of this study predate the infection). The sample titles of this study are shuffled in the database, so cell type and time point are left out; the donor was told from shared clones.

The chain combines TRBV5-1 with TRBJ2-3; TRBD2 aligns across 12 bases. Per germline, CDR1 SGHRS and CDR2 YFSETQ. The V gene end was trimmed by 5 bases and the J gene end by 0 bases; junction bases not matched to a gene: 7. This CDR3 has 17 amino acids. The CDR3 reads CASSSGLAGTSTDTQYF. CDR3 in DNA: TGCGCCAGCAGTTCGGGACTAGCGGGCACCAGCACAGATACGCAGTATTTT.

A few counts support this clonotype. The chain uses TRBV5-1 and TRBJ2-1; 13 positions agree with TRBD2. There are 16 residues in the CDR3. Germline V gene sequence: CDR1 SGHRS, CDR2 YFSETQ. The V and J ends lost 4 bases and 8 bases, in that order; junction bases with no gene match: 9. The CDR3 nucleotides are TGCGCCAGCAGCCACCTGACTAGCGGGGGGAAGGATGAGCAGTTCTTC. It yields the protein CASSHLTSGGKDEQFF.

J is TRBJ2-1 and V is TRBV9; D is unclear. CDR3 size: 14 residues. From germline, CDR1 is SGDLS and CDR2 YYNGEE. V was pared by 4 bases and J by 5 bases, with 13 bases between. CDR3 sequence: CASSLSKSHNEQFF. The CDR3 coding sequence is TGTGCCAGCAGCCTTTCCAAAAGCCACAATGAGCAGTTCTTC. Complete variable domain (other parts from reference TRBV9 and TRBJ2-1): DSGVTQTPKHLITATGQRVTLRCSPRSGDLSVYWYQQSLDQGLQFLIQYYNGEERAKGNILERFSAQQFPDLHSELNLSSLELGDSALYFCASSLSKSHNEQFFGPGTRLTVL.

The chain links TRBV6-5 to TRBJ2-3; tentatively, D is TRBD2 (6 bases). Germline CDR1 MNHEY, CDR2 SVGAGI. V lost 2 bases and J lost 0, with 9 bases in between. There are 15 residues in the CDR3. The CDR3 reads CASSYNGGSTDTQYF. The CDR3 nucleotides read TGTGCCAGCAGTTACAACGGGGGAAGCACAGATACGCAGTATTTT.

This clonotype was picked up a small number of times. The chain uses TRBV4-2 and TRBJ1-1; TRBD1 is a possible D gene (5 bases). CDR1 is LGHNA and CDR2 is YNFKEQ in the germline V gene. CDR3 size: 14 residues. Trimming shortened V by 2 bases and J by 4 bases, and 11 bases separated the two germline ends. The CDR3, as DNA: TGTGCCAGCAGCCAAATGGGGCTGGGCACTGAAGCTTTCTTT. This codes for CASSQMGLGTEAFF.

This clonotype has a handful of counts. This chain links TRBV12-3 or TRBV12-4 with TRBJ2-3; 15 nucleotides line up with TRBD2. CDR3 size: 17 residues. With 6 bases clipped from V and 0 bases from J, the junction kept 4 bases outside the gene matches. The CDR3 region is CASRRGTSGGSTDTQYF. The CDR3 DNA is TGTGCCAGCAGACGAGGGACTAGCGGGGGGAGCACAGATACGCAGTATTTT.

The rearrangement links TRBV7-2 to TRBJ1-5; 9 bases map to TRBD1. The junction had 7 bases not matched to a gene; V was cut back by 3 bases and J by 4 bases. CDR3 length: 16 residues. CDR1 is SGHTA and CDR2 is FQGNSA in the germline V gene. The CDR3 spells CASSFNTGTGNQPQHF. Written as DNA, the CDR3 is TGTGCCAGCAGCTTTAACACCGGGACAGGGAATCAGCCCCAGCATTTT. Supplemented by reference TRBV7-2 and TRBJ1-5, the full variable domain reads GAGVSQSPSNKVTEKGKDVELRCDPISGHTALYWYRQSLGQGLEFLIYFQGNSAPDKSGLPSDRFSAERTGGSVSTLTIQRTQQEDSAVYLCASSFNTGTGNQPQHFGDGTRLSIL.

This clonotype was seen a few times. The rearrangement links TRBV7-8 to TRBJ1-1, with a tentative D call TRBD1 (5 bases). CDR1 and CDR2 from the germline V gene are SGHVS and FQNEAQ. This CDR3 has 14 amino acids. V was trimmed by 4 bases and J by 0 bases, leaving 9 bases between them. CDR3 region: CASSWGDLNTEAFF. DNA of the CDR3: TGTGCCAGCAGCTGGGGGGACCTGAACACTGAAGCTTTCTTT. Full variable domain (remainder filled in from reference TRBV7-8 and TRBJ1-1): GAGVSQSPRYKVAKRGQDVALRCDPISGHVSLFWYQQALGQGPEFLTYFQNEAQLDKSGLPSDRFFAERPEGSVSTLKIQRTQQEDSAVYLCASSWGDLNTEAFFGQGTRLTVV.

This chain's CDR3 is CASSEETGELFF. The CDR3 DNA reads as TGTGCCAGCAGTGAAGAGACCGGGGAGCTGTTTTTT. The gene calls are TRBV25-1 and TRBJ2-2; D remains unclear. The CDR3 runs 12 residues. CDR1 is MGHDK, CDR2 SYGVNS, per germline. The germline V and J ends were trimmed by 2 bases and 5 bases, with 3 bases remaining between them. The variable domain in full, with the rest retrieved from reference TRBV25-1 and TRBJ2-2, is EADIYQTPRYLVIGTGKKITLECSQTMGHDKMYWYQQDPGMELHLIHYSYGVNSTEKGDLSSESTVSRIRTEHFPLTLESARPSHTSQYLCASSEETGELFFGEGSRLTVL.

This chain connects TRBV9 to TRBJ2-3; 8 bases fit TRBD2. The CDR3 runs to 15 residues. Germline V gene lookup returns CDR1 SGDLS and CDR2 YYNGEE. V lost 0 bases to trimming and J lost 4 bases; unmatched junction nucleotides: 4. The CDR3 sequence: CASSVDGGRSDTQYF. CDR3 bases: TGTGCCAGCAGCGTAGATGGCGGGAGGTCAGATACGCAGTATTTT.

This clonotype was observed many times. The rearrangement joins TRBV9 to TRBJ2-1; D is ambiguous. CDR1 is SGDLS, CDR2 YYNGEE, per germline. This CDR3 is built from 14 residues. The V end was cut by 0 bases, the J end by 5 bases, with 9 bases between. CDR3 sequence (DNA): TGTGCCAGCAGCGTAGTTACCAACAACAATGAGCAGTTCTTC. Translated: CASSVVTNNNEQFF.

This clonotype was counted a few times. The gene calls are TRBV24-1 and TRBJ2-7; unclear D gene. Germline CDR1 reads KGHDR; CDR2 reads SFDVKD. Trimming removed 7 bases at V and 1 base at J, with 13 bases between. The CDR3 runs 14 residues. The CDR3 region is CATRVAGRSYEQYF. DNA for the CDR3: TGTGCCACCAGAGTCGCCGGCAGATCCTACGAGCAGTACTTC.

This clonotype was recorded a few times. One junction end disagrees with the germline gene, perhaps due to a read error. The V call is TRBV12-3 or TRBV12-4, the J call TRBJ1-1; D gene unclear. The CDR3 has 16 residues. This CDR3 reads CASSLADPPNRKEAFF. DNA of the CDR3: TGTGCCAGCAGTCTAGCGGACCCACCTAACCGTAAGGAAGCTTTCTTT.

This clonotype came up a few times. This rearrangement joins TRBV20-1 to TRBJ2-3; 7 nucleotides match TRBD2. The CDR3 is 17 residues long. Looked up from germline, CDR1 is DFQATT and CDR2 is SNEGSKA (reference sequence). J was trimmed by 0 bases and V by 6 bases; bases with no gene match: 15. The CDR3 reads CSARGIGRDFSTDTQYF. As DNA, the CDR3 is TGCAGTGCCCGTGGTATTGGGAGGGACTTTAGCACAGATACGCAGTATTTT.

This clonotype came up a few times. The chain has TRBV7-9 and TRBJ1-3; 7 nucleotides align to TRBD1. Germline V gives CDR1 SEHNR, CDR2 FQNEAQ (reference sequence). V lost 2 bases and J lost 8; bases outside the gene matches: 3. This CDR3 contains 13 residues. CDR3 DNA: TGTGCCAGCAGCTTAATCCAGGGGGACACCATATATTTT. Translated, it gives CASSLIQGDTIYF. Together with reference TRBV7-9 and TRBJ1-3, the CDR3 gives the full variable domain: DTGVSQNPRHKITKRGQNVTFRCDPISEHNRLYWYRQTLGQGPEFLTYFQNEAQLEKSRLLSDRFSAERPKGSFSTLEIQRTEQGDSAMYLCASSLIQGDTIYFGEGSWLTVV.

This chain uses TRBV9 with TRBJ2-2; D not certain. The CDR3 is 16 residues long. Deletions cut 0 bases from V and 5 bases from J, with 14 bases between. In germline, CDR1 is SGDLS, CDR2 YYNGEE. The CDR3 DNA reads TGTGCCAGCAGCGTAGGCCATCTTAGCTTGACCGGGGAGCTGTTTTTT. Residues: CASSVGHLSLTGELFF.